Listed below are T cell receptor beta chains from one sample, sequenced in a study of blood T cell repertoires in COVID-19. This table comes from immunoSEQ multiplex PCR, and its TCRdb copy is limited to in-frame clones, with some not included. The table includes tens of thousands of clones, about two thirds detected once. The sequencing input was peripheral blood. The receptors come from a woman of 80 years or more with acute or convalescent COVID-19. Each CDR3 is given with its conserved first and last residue. Fields, in order: D gene, clone size, V gene, J gene, CDR3 DNA, CDR3 protein. The D gene is left open where the match is weak. The listing skips clone size in some rows; elsewhere it reads once, few, many or a size class.

D gene: TRBD2; clone size: few; V gene: TRBV18; J gene: TRBJ2-5; CDR3 DNA: TGTGCCAGCTCACCAATGGGCCTAGCGGGAGGTCAGACCCAGTACTTC; CDR3 protein: CASSPMGLAGGQTQYF
D gene: TRBD1; clone size: once; V gene: TRBV7-2; J gene: TRBJ2-7; CDR3 DNA: TGTGCCAGCAGCTTAGGACAGGGGCAGTACTTC; CDR3 protein: CASSLGQGQYF
D gene: TRBD1; clone size: .; V gene: TRBV3-1/TRBV3-2; J gene: TRBJ1-5; CDR3 DNA: TGTGCCAGCAGCCAAGACAGGGGGCGCATTGGCAATCAGCCCCAGCATTTT; CDR3 protein: CASSQDRGRIGNQPQHF
D gene: .; clone size: .; V gene: TRBV2; J gene: TRBJ2-7; CDR3 DNA: TGTGCCAGCAGTGAAGCTAGTCCCACCCAATACGAGCAGTACTTC; CDR3 protein: CASSEASPTQYEQYF
D gene: .; clone size: .; V gene: TRBV6-5; J gene: TRBJ1-6; CDR3 DNA: TGTGCCAGCAGTTACTGGGCGGGGGCGATCGGATCACCCCTCCACTTT; CDR3 protein: CASSYWAGAIGSPLHF
D gene: .; clone size: .; V gene: TRBV5-1; J gene: TRBJ2-5; CDR3 DNA: TGCGCCAGCAGCGTGGGCCTTCGGGAGACCCAGTACTTC; CDR3 protein: CASSVGLRETQYF
D gene: TRBD2; clone size: .; V gene: TRBV11-2; J gene: TRBJ2-3; CDR3 DNA: TGTGCCAGCAGCTTAGTGCCTAGCGGGATGAGCACAGATACGCAGTATTTT; CDR3 protein: CASSLVPSGMSTDTQYF
D gene: TRBD2; clone size: .; V gene: TRBV7-2; J gene: TRBJ2-3; CDR3 DNA: TGTGCCAGCAGCCCCCAGGGACTAGCGGGAGGGCATACGCAGTATTTT; CDR3 protein: CASSPQGLAGGHTQYF
D gene: .; clone size: .; V gene: TRBV28; J gene: TRBJ1-5; CDR3 DNA: TGTGCCAGCAGTCCCCCCGGTCAGCCCCAGCATTTT; CDR3 protein: CASSPPGQPQHF
D gene: TRBD1; clone size: .; V gene: TRBV6-5; J gene: TRBJ1-1; CDR3 DNA: TGTGCCAGCAGACGAGGACAGGGGGACACTGAAGCTTTCTTT; CDR3 protein: CASRRGQGDTEAFF
D gene: .; clone size: .; V gene: TRBV28; J gene: TRBJ2-7; CDR3 DNA: TGTGCCAGCAGCAGAGGAGGGGTTGAGGACGAGCAGTACTTC; CDR3 protein: CASSRGGVEDEQYF
D gene: TRBD2; clone size: .; V gene: TRBV5-6; J gene: TRBJ2-3; CDR3 DNA: TGTGCCAGCAGCTTGTTGGGGTCGGGAGGAGTAGGAGATACGCAGTATTTT; CDR3 protein: CASSLLGSGGVGDTQYF
D gene: .; clone size: few; V gene: TRBV3-1/TRBV3-2; J gene: TRBJ1-2; CDR3 DNA: TGTGCCAGCGGGGGGGCGCGCTCTCCTGGCTACACCTTC; CDR3 protein: CASGGARSPGYTF
D gene: .; clone size: .; V gene: TRBV21-1; J gene: TRBJ2-4; CDR3 DNA: TGTGCCAGCAGCAAAGAGGCTAGCCTAGCTAAAAACATTCAGTACTTC; CDR3 protein: CASSKEASLAKNIQYF
D gene: .; clone size: .; V gene: TRBV30; J gene: TRBJ1-4; CDR3 DNA: TGTGCCTGGAGTGCTCAACAGGGAGTGGGTGAAAAACTGTTTTTT; CDR3 protein: CAWSAQQGVGEKLFF
D gene: TRBD1; clone size: .; V gene: TRBV7-6; J gene: TRBJ2-7; CDR3 DNA: TGTGCCAGCAGCTTAGGGAACAGGGGCAGGTCCTACGAGCAGTACTTC; CDR3 protein: CASSLGNRGRSYEQYF
D gene: TRBD1; clone size: once; V gene: TRBV7-9; J gene: TRBJ1-4; CDR3 DNA: TGTGCCAGCAGCCACTGGACAGGGACAACTAATGAAAAACTGTTTTTT; CDR3 protein: CASSHWTGTTNEKLFF
D gene: TRBD2; clone size: .; V gene: TRBV5-1; J gene: TRBJ2-5; CDR3 DNA: TGCGCCAGCAGCTCCCGGACTAGCAAAGAGACCCAGTACTTC; CDR3 protein: CASSSRTSKETQYF
D gene: TRBD1; clone size: few; V gene: TRBV5-4; J gene: TRBJ1-1; CDR3 DNA: TGTGCCAGCAGCTTCCAGGGGGCGAACACTGAAGCTTTCTTT; CDR3 protein: CASSFQGANTEAFF
D gene: TRBD1; clone size: .; V gene: TRBV5-1; J gene: TRBJ1-6; CDR3 DNA: TGCGCCAGCCACTTGGGACAGGGGATTTCACCCCTCCACTTT; CDR3 protein: CASHLGQGISPLHF
D gene: .; clone size: .; V gene: TRBV4-1; J gene: TRBJ2-1; CDR3 DNA: TGCGCCAGCAGTCCAAAATATACTAGTTACGCATACAATGAGCAGTTCTTC; CDR3 protein: CASSPKYTSYAYNEQFF
D gene: .; clone size: once; V gene: TRBV18; J gene: TRBJ2-2; CDR3 DNA: TGTGCCAGCTCACCCAACGGCGGATCGAACACCGGGGAGCTGTTTTTT; CDR3 protein: CASSPNGGSNTGELFF
D gene: .; clone size: .; V gene: TRBV30; J gene: TRBJ1-3; CDR3 DNA: TGTGCCTGGAGTGTATCCTTCTCTGGAAACACCATATATTTT; CDR3 protein: CAWSVSFSGNTIYF
D gene: .; clone size: .; V gene: TRBV5-6; J gene: TRBJ1-5; CDR3 DNA: TGTGCCAGCAGCTTGGGACCGGGAAGCAATCAGCCCCAGCATTTT; CDR3 protein: CASSLGPGSNQPQHF
D gene: TRBD1; clone size: .; V gene: TRBV9; J gene: TRBJ1-2; CDR3 DNA: TGTGCCAGCAGCGTAGAGAGGGGACAGGGGCTCCGGGGCTACACCTTC; CDR3 protein: CASSVERGQGLRGYTF
D gene: TRBD2; clone size: .; V gene: TRBV5-1; J gene: TRBJ2-7; CDR3 DNA: TGCGCCAGCAGCGTCGGGACTAGCGGGCCGTCCTACGAGCAGTACTTC; CDR3 protein: CASSVGTSGPSYEQYF
D gene: TRBD1; clone size: once; V gene: TRBV5-1; J gene: TRBJ2-2; CDR3 DNA: TGCGCCAGCAGCTCCAGGACAGGGGGCGGCACCGGGGAGCTGTTTTTT; CDR3 protein: CASSSRTGGGTGELFF
D gene: TRBD1; clone size: .; V gene: TRBV20-1; J gene: TRBJ2-3; CDR3 DNA: TGCAGTGCTAGGAGAGGGGGCACGCAGTATTTT; CDR3 protein: CSARRGGTQYF
D gene: TRBD1; clone size: .; V gene: TRBV2; J gene: TRBJ1-1; CDR3 DNA: TGTGCCAGCAGTCAGGGACAGGGGGACACTGAAGCTTTCTTT; CDR3 protein: CASSQGQGDTEAFF
D gene: .; clone size: .; V gene: TRBV5-1; J gene: TRBJ2-1; CDR3 DNA: TGCGCCAGCAGCTTGCGAGCGGCAAGCTCCTACAATGAGCAGTTCTTC; CDR3 protein: CASSLRAASSYNEQFF
D gene: TRBD2; clone size: few; V gene: TRBV30; J gene: TRBJ2-7; CDR3 DNA: TGTGCCTGCATGGGCGGGGGGAGCTCCTACGAGCAGTACTTC; CDR3 protein: CACMGGGSSYEQYF
D gene: .; clone size: .; V gene: TRBV6-5; J gene: TRBJ1-2; CDR3 DNA: TGTGCCAGCAGTCTACAGGGTAACTATGGCTACACCTTC; CDR3 protein: CASSLQGNYGYTF
D gene: TRBD2; clone size: once; V gene: TRBV4-3; J gene: TRBJ2-3; CDR3 DNA: TGCGCCAGCAGCCAAGCCCCTAGCGGGAGAGGAGATACGCAGTATTTT; CDR3 protein: CASSQAPSGRGDTQYF
D gene: .; clone size: once; V gene: TRBV5-1; J gene: TRBJ2-2; CDR3 DNA: TGCGCCAGCAGCTTTGGTCAGGTTGAAACCGGGGAGCTGTTTTTT; CDR3 protein: CASSFGQVETGELFF
D gene: TRBD2; clone size: .; V gene: TRBV3-1/TRBV3-2; J gene: TRBJ2-4; CDR3 DNA: TGTGCCAGCAGCCAAGCGGGACTAGCTAGAGACATTCAGTACTTC; CDR3 protein: CASSQAGLARDIQYF
D gene: TRBD1; clone size: .; V gene: TRBV6-5; J gene: TRBJ1-2; CDR3 DNA: TGTGCCAGCAGGGGCAGAGGGGGCGCCGGTGGCTACACCTTC; CDR3 protein: CASRGRGGAGGYTF
D gene: TRBD1; clone size: few; V gene: TRBV19; J gene: TRBJ2-7; CDR3 DNA: TGTGCCAGCGGGAGCAGGGGGCGTTTGGACGAGCAGTACTTC; CDR3 protein: CASGSRGRLDEQYF
D gene: .; clone size: .; V gene: TRBV21-1; J gene: TRBJ2-2; CDR3 DNA: TGTGCCAGCAGCAAACTGAACACCGGGGAGCTGTTTTTT; CDR3 protein: CASSKLNTGELFF
D gene: .; clone size: .; V gene: TRBV19; J gene: TRBJ2-2; CDR3 DNA: TGTGCCAGTAGTATAGTTTCAGGGTTGGGCACCGGGGAGCTGTTTTTT; CDR3 protein: CASSIVSGLGTGELFF
D gene: .; clone size: .; V gene: TRBV6-6; J gene: TRBJ2-2; CDR3 DNA: TGTGCCAGCAGTTCCCATATTAGCGGGGAGCTGTTTTTT; CDR3 protein: CASSSHISGELFF
D gene: TRBD2; clone size: .; V gene: TRBV28; J gene: TRBJ2-7; CDR3 DNA: TGTGCCAGCAGTTTAGGACTAGCCTCCGAGCAGTACTTC; CDR3 protein: CASSLGLASEQYF
D gene: TRBD2; clone size: .; V gene: TRBV2; J gene: TRBJ2-7; CDR3 DNA: TGTGCCAGCAGAGGTTCCACTAGCGGGGGTAACTCCTACGAGCAGTACTTC; CDR3 protein: CASRGSTSGGNSYEQYF
D gene: TRBD1; clone size: .; V gene: TRBV7-8; J gene: TRBJ1-6; CDR3 DNA: TGTGCCAGCAGCTTAGAGGGGGCTTCTTCACCCCTCCACTTT; CDR3 protein: CASSLEGASSPLHF
D gene: .; clone size: .; V gene: TRBV7-9; J gene: TRBJ1-2; CDR3 DNA: TGTGCCAGCAGCTTAGGCGGACAAGGGAACTATGGCTACACCTTC; CDR3 protein: CASSLGGQGNYGYTF
D gene: .; clone size: .; V gene: TRBV18; J gene: TRBJ2-5; CDR3 DNA: TGTGCCAGCTCACCAACTGGCGGGCGCGGGGAGACCCAGTACTTC; CDR3 protein: CASSPTGGRGETQYF
D gene: TRBD2; clone size: .; V gene: TRBV7-9; J gene: TRBJ2-1; CDR3 DNA: TGTGCCATCCCTACTAGCGGGGCGTACAATGAGCAGTTCTTC; CDR3 protein: CAIPTSGAYNEQFF
D gene: TRBD1; clone size: .; V gene: TRBV18; J gene: TRBJ1-2; CDR3 DNA: TGTGCCAGCCGTGAGACAGGGGGCAATGGCTACACCTTC; CDR3 protein: CASRETGGNGYTF
D gene: .; clone size: .; V gene: TRBV6-6; J gene: TRBJ1-1; CDR3 DNA: TGTGCCAGCAGTAATCTACAGGGAAAAAACACTGAAGCTTTCTTT; CDR3 protein: CASSNLQGKNTEAFF
D gene: TRBD1; clone size: .; V gene: TRBV11-1; J gene: TRBJ1-2; CDR3 DNA: TGTGCCAGCAGCACCGGGACAGGGGCTTCTTATGGCTACACCTTC; CDR3 protein: CASSTGTGASYGYTF
D gene: TRBD2; clone size: .; V gene: TRBV6-5; J gene: TRBJ2-3; CDR3 DNA: TGTGCCAGCACGGTGGGAGGGCCCACAGATACGCAGTATTTT; CDR3 protein: CASTVGGPTDTQYF
D gene: .; clone size: few; V gene: TRBV5-5; J gene: TRBJ2-7; CDR3 DNA: TGTGCCAGCAGCGGGGAGGGGGACTCCTACGAGCAGTACTTC; CDR3 protein: CASSGEGDSYEQYF
D gene: .; clone size: many; V gene: TRBV9; J gene: TRBJ2-5; CDR3 DNA: TGTGCCAGCAGCGGCTTGGGTACGAGCGGAGAGACCCAGTACTTC; CDR3 protein: CASSGLGTSGETQYF
D gene: .; clone size: once; V gene: TRBV29-1; J gene: TRBJ2-7; CDR3 DNA: TGCAGCGTTGAAGATGGGGCAGGGAGGCGCGAGCAGTACTTC; CDR3 protein: CSVEDGAGRREQYF
D gene: TRBD2; clone size: few; V gene: TRBV6-5; J gene: TRBJ2-3; CDR3 DNA: TGTGCCAGCAGCCGGGGACTAGCGGGAGATACGCAGTATTTT; CDR3 protein: CASSRGLAGDTQYF
D gene: .; clone size: few; V gene: TRBV19; J gene: TRBJ2-1; CDR3 DNA: TGTGCCAGTAGTATAGCCCCTCGGGATGAGCAGTTCTTC; CDR3 protein: CASSIAPRDEQFF